The 24 T cell receptor beta chains presented below share a single source sample, sequenced in a study of CXCR3-negative and CXCR3-positive naive CD8 T cells. Study observations and caveats: In CXCR3-positive naive cells, the TRB CDR3s were more hydrophobic than in CXCR3-negative naive cells.

These TCRs' antigens remain unknown. The TRB cDNA libraries were prepared by 5' RACE with UMI labels. TCRdb reprocessed the 5' RACE reads and reports one entry per CDR3 protein, with no DNA. The repertoire table contains approximately 100,000 distinct CDR3 sequences. Sequenced sample: naive CXCR3+ CD8+ T cells from blood. Documented subset: CD45RO-CCR7+CD27+CD95- naive CD8+ T cells expressing CXCR3 (TNR3+). The receptors originated from a human donor in good health. Some clones in this sample may be carry-over from other donors' samples.

The chain links TRBV29-1 to TRBJ2-7. The CDR3 has 14 residues. Germline CDR1 is SQVTM and CDR2 is ANQGSEA. Here the CDR3 reads CSVLQAENNYEQYF.

The CDR3 loop is CASSFLRQDYEQYF. The chain recombines TRBV28 with TRBJ2-7; with no DNA, the TCRdb D assignment of TRBD1 cannot be verified. CDR3 length equals 14 residues. Germline-derived CDR1 and CDR2 are MDHEN and SYDVKM.

The rearrangement links TRBV10-3 to TRBJ2-7; TCRdb proposes TRBD2, but this gene call is untestable without DNA. Germline V gene lookup returns CDR1 ENHRY and CDR2 SYGVKD. CDR3 length: 20 residues. CDR3 loop: CAISESNSWSSGSRSYEQYF.

This chain uses TRBV7-9 with TRBJ2-1. The length of the CDR3 is 12 residues. Germline V CDR1 and CDR2: SEHNR, FQNEAQ (reference sequence). The CDR3 region is CASSLYSDEQFF.

This chain connects TRBV29-1 to TRBJ2-1; lacking DNA, the TRBD1 call made by TCRdb goes unchecked. Per the germline V gene, CDR1 is SQVTM and CDR2 is ANQGSEA. This CDR3 region has 13 residues. The CDR3 loop reads CSASGQGVNEQFF.

J is TRBJ2-6 and V is TRBV30; with no DNA, the TCRdb D assignment of TRBD1 cannot be verified. The CDR3 contains 16 residues. Germline CDR1 is GTSNPN and CDR2 is SVGIG (reference sequence). CDR3 protein: CAWSRTGLSGANVLTF.

The chain carries TRBV3-1 and TRBJ2-7; TCRdb lists TRBD2, though no DNA is available to test this call. The V gene's germline CDR1 is LGHDT and CDR2 YNNKEL (reference sequence). CDR3 length equals 15 residues. Here the CDR3 reads CASSQPSGGRYEQYF.

The rearrangement uses TRBV20-1 and TRBJ2-1. This CDR3 is built from 14 residues. Per germline, CDR1 DFQATT and CDR2 SNEGSKA (reference sequence). The CDR3 spells CSARGLALYNEQFF.

The chain uses TRBV28 and TRBJ2-7. CDR3 length: 13 residues. CDR1 is MDHEN, CDR2 SYDVKM, per germline. This CDR3 is CASSFAPSYEQYF.

The rearrangement joins TRBV11-2 to TRBJ2-3; TCRdb designates TRBD1, a call that cannot be tested without DNA. The germline V gene encodes CDR1 SGHAT and CDR2 FQNNGV. The CDR3 is 17 amino acids. The CDR3: CASSLDPGTGRSDTQYF.

The rearrangement joins TRBV3-1 to TRBJ2-7; TCRdb selects TRBD1, and the lack of DNA leaves this call unchecked. Germline CDR1 LGHDT, CDR2 YNNKEL (reference sequence). CDR3 length: 14 amino acids. The CDR3 loop is CASSQGAGYDEQYF.

The chain employs TRBV9 and TRBJ2-1; the D call of TRBD2 rests on TCRdb alone, since no DNA is present to check it. The CDR3 contains 14 residues. Per the germline V gene, CDR1 is SGDLS and CDR2 is YYNGEE. CDR3 region: CASSTSGRLNEQFF.

The chain joins TRBV11-2 to TRBJ1-1; TCRdb's assignment of TRBD1 cannot be checked, as there is no DNA. This CDR3 comprises 12 residues. CDR1 SGHAT and CDR2 FQNNGV come from the germline V gene. The CDR3 reads CASSSQRGEAFF.

This sequence joins TRBV7-9 and TRBJ2-7; TCRdb's D call, TRBD2, is unchecked because there is no DNA. The CDR3 has 18 amino acids. CDR1 SEHNR and CDR2 FQNEAQ come from the germline V gene (reference sequence). The CDR3 loop is CASSPGLAPYPTSYEQYF.

The V and J genes are TRBV29-1 and TRBJ2-1. There are 14 residues in the CDR3. Germline V lookup: CDR1 SQVTM, CDR2 ANQGSEA. CDR3 sequence reads: CSVLVAYSYNEQFF.

The chain combines TRBV14 with TRBJ2-7. CDR1 is SGHDN, CDR2 FVKESK, per germline. The CDR3 consists of 14 residues. The CDR3 reads CASSQDFGDYEQYF.

The chain combines TRBV12-3 or TRBV12-4 with TRBJ2-7. The length of the CDR3 is 14 residues. This CDR3 is CASSLVAESYEQYF.

The CDR3 protein is CASSYPGGLIQYF. The chain joins TRBV6-6 to TRBJ2-4; TCRdb selects TRBD1, and the lack of DNA leaves this call unchecked. The CDR3 sequence is 13 residues long. CDR1 is MNHNY, CDR2 SVGAGI, per germline (reference sequence).

This sequence joins TRBV9 and TRBJ1-1; TCRdb outputs TRBD1, but without DNA this stays unchecked. The V gene's germline CDR1 is SGDLS and CDR2 YYNGEE. This CDR3 comprises 15 residues. CDR3: CASSPGDSLNTEAFF.

The chain is built from TRBV6-6 and TRBJ2-2; the D gene TCRdb calls, TRBD1, cannot be checked with no DNA. The CDR3 loop spans 14 amino acids. Per germline, CDR1 MNHNY and CDR2 SVGAGI (reference sequence). The CDR3 region is CASSYSGGTGELFF.

The chain is built from TRBV19 and TRBJ2-7. The CDR3 length is 12 residues. Germline V gives CDR1 LNHDA, CDR2 SQIVND (reference sequence). The CDR3: CASSNRGYEQYF.

The chain has TRBV21-1 and TRBJ2-3; TCRdb's D call, TRBD1, is unchecked because there is no DNA. TRBV21-1 is an annotated pseudogene. This CDR3 spans 19 amino acids. The CDR3 is CASSKAPQREPPSTDTQYF.

Here the CDR3 reads CAGKHRGNHNEQFF. The chain is built from TRBV28 and TRBJ2-1; TCRdb indicates TRBD1, and absent DNA this call remains unverified. The CDR3 sequence is 14 residues long. Germline loops: CDR1 MDHEN, CDR2 SYDVKM.

This sequence joins TRBV24-1 and TRBJ2-1; there is no DNA to check the TCRdb D call of TRBD2. Germline CDR1 is KGHDR and CDR2 is SFDVKD. This CDR3 is 17 amino acids long. The CDR3 reads CATSDPGLAGVMDEQFF.